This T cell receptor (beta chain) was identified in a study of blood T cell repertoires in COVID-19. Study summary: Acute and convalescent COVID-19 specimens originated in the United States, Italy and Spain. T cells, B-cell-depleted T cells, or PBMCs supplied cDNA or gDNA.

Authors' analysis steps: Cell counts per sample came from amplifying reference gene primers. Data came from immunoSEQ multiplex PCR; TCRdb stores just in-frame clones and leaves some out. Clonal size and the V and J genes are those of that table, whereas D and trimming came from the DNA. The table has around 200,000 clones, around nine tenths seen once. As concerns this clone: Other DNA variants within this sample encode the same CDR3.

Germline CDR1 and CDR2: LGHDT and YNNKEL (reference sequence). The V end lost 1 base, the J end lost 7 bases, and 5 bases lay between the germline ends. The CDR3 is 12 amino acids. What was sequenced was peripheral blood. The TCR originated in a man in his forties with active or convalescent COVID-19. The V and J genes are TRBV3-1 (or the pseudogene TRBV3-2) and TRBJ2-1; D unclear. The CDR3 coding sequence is TGTGCCAGCAGCCAAGTTGCGAATGAGCAGTTCTTC. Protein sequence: CASSQVANEQFF.